Listed below are T cell receptor beta chains from one sample, sequenced in a study of blood T cells in healthy people across ages. TCRdb itself ran the 5' RACE reads through MiXCR, one entry per CDR3 protein. Of fewer than 2,000,000 distinct CDR3 sequences listed, about 35% are singletons. What was sequenced was blood. These TCRs come from a woman in her 30s in good health. The CDR3 runs from the conserved cysteine through the conserved F or W. D genes are given only for firm matches. Expanded clones get a size class; other rows say once, few or many, or leave the size out.

NA	NA	TRBV28	TRBJ2-5	CASSSELENPLQETQYF	TGTGCCAGCAGTTCGGAGCTAGAGAACCCACTCCAAGAGACCCAGTACTTC
TRBD1	few	TRBV27	TRBJ1-2	CASSFTGAPYGYTF	TGTGCCAGCAGTTTCACAGGGGCCCCATATGGCTACACCTTC
TRBD1	NA	TRBV25-1	TRBJ2-7	CASSELGQRSSYEQYF	TGTGCCAGCAGTGAATTGGGACAGAGGAGCTCCTACGAGCAGTACTTC
TRBD1	NA	TRBV5-4	TRBJ1-4	CASSSDRGNEKLFF	TGTGCCAGCAGCTCTGACAGGGGTAATGAAAAACTGTTTTTT
NA	NA	TRBV28	TRBJ2-5	CASSPSLDHREQYF	TGTGCCAGCAGCCCATCATTGGACCATCGGGAGCAGTACTTC
NA	NA	TRBV20-1	TRBJ2-7	CSARNPPSYEQYF	TGCAGTGCTAGAAACCCTCCCTCCTACGAGCAGTACTTC
NA	once	TRBV2	TRBJ1-4	CASSGIGGRCEKLFF	TGTGCCAGCAGTGGTATTGGGGGGCGCTGTGAAAAACTGTTTTTT
NA	many	TRBV6-5	TRBJ1-1	CASSRLNTEAFF	TGTGCCAGCAGCCGACTTAACACTGAAGCTTTCTTT
TRBD2	NA	TRBV20-1	TRBJ2-1	CSASRGTSGRPPYNEQFF	TGCAGTGCTAGTAGGGGGACTAGCGGGAGGCCTCCGTACAATGAGCAGTTCTTC
NA	NA	TRBV4-1	TRBJ2-1	CASSQDGLGSSCNEQFF	TGCGCCAGCAGCCAAGATGGGCTAGGGAGCTCCTGCAATGAGCAGTTCTTC
TRBD2	few	TRBV30	TRBJ2-5	CAWSVEAGPQETQYF	TGTGCCTGGAGTGTCGAAGCGGGACCCCAAGAGACCCAGTACTTC
TRBD2	NA	TRBV27	TRBJ2-1	CASSFVSGRIAHNEQFF	TGTGCCAGCAGTTTTGTGAGCGGGAGGATTGCCCACAATGAGCAGTTCTTC
NA	few	TRBV12-3/TRBV12-4	TRBJ2-3	CASSKWRGRTDTQYF	TGTGCCAGCAGCAAATGGCGGGGGCGCACAGATACGCAGTATTTT
TRBD2	few	TRBV20-1	TRBJ2-3	CSAREGPLATSGGGSAYTDTQYF	TGCAGTGCTAGAGAGGGACCTCTAGCTACTAGCGGGGGGGGGTCTGCGTACACAGATACGCAGTATTTT
NA	once	TRBV18	TRBJ1-1	CASSPRDLTGTQAFF	TGTGCCAGCTCACCACGGGATTTAACCGGGACACAAGCTTTCTTT
NA	few	TRBV11-2	TRBJ1-2	CASSSPADLYGYTF	TGTGCCAGCAGCTCGCCGGCCGATCTCTATGGCTACACCTTC
NA	NA	TRBV28	TRBJ2-3	CASSLSLEGLGSTDTQYF	TGTGCCAGCAGTTTATCTCTGGAGGGACTGGGAAGCACAGATACGCAGTATTTT
NA	NA	TRBV5-1	TRBJ1-1	CASSSWAGTEAFF	TGCGCCAGCAGCTCTTGGGCCGGGACTGAAGCTTTCTTT
TRBD1	NA	TRBV5-1	TRBJ2-7	CASSLGQGAVYEQYF	TGCGCCAGCAGCCTTGGGCAGGGGGCTGTCTACGAGCAGTACTTC
TRBD1	NA	TRBV18	TRBJ2-1	CASSAGQGGPNEQFF	TGTGCCAGCTCAGCGGGACAGGGGGGTCCCAATGAGCAGTTCTTC
TRBD2	NA	TRBV7-3	TRBJ2-1	CASSNGAGGSYNEQFF	TGTGCCAGCAGCAACGGAGCGGGAGGCTCCTACAATGAGCAGTTCTTC
TRBD2	NA	TRBV12-3/TRBV12-4	TRBJ2-1	CASRALAGDYNKQFF	TGTGCCAGCAGGGCCCTAGCGGGGGACTACAATAAGCAGTTCTTC
TRBD1	NA	TRBV20-1	TRBJ2-5	CSAHRSGTGERETQYF	TGCAGTGCCCATCGTTCCGGGACAGGGGAAAGAGAGACCCAGTACTTC
TRBD2	few	TRBV4-1	TRBJ2-5	CASSQGPGLAGDNQETQYF	TGCGCCAGCAGCCAAGGTCCCGGACTAGCGGGAGACAACCAAGAGACCCAGTACTTC
NA	NA	TRBV7-2	TRBJ1-2	CASSLGRARFYTF	TGTGCCAGCAGCTTGGGCAGGGCGAGGTTCTACACCTTC
NA	NA	TRBV12-3/TRBV12-4	TRBJ1-2	CASNFGGGYTF	TGTGCCAGCAATTTTGGGGGTGGCTACACCTTC
NA	few	TRBV5-1	TRBJ1-2	CASSLAQGLNYGYTF	TGCGCCAGCAGCTTGGCCCAGGGTTTAAACTATGGCTACACCTTC
NA	NA	TRBV5-1	TRBJ1-5	CASNASNQPQHF	TGCGCCAGCAACGCGAGCAATCAGCCCCAGCATTTT
NA	few	TRBV10-3	TRBJ2-1	CAISRLASIYNEQFF	TGTGCCATCAGCCGACTTGCATCGATCTACAATGAGCAGTTCTTC
TRBD1	NA	TRBV2	TRBJ1-6	CASSDEGQGGSPLHF	TGTGCCAGCAGTGACGAGGGACAGGGTGGGTCACCCCTCCACTTT
TRBD1	NA	TRBV7-9	TRBJ1-2	CASGFPWQGEGDTF	TGTGCCAGCGGGTTTCCCTGGCAGGGGGAAGGCGACACCTTC
TRBD2	NA	TRBV30	TRBJ2-6	CAWNRGGSGANVLTF	TGTGCCTGGAATCGGGGGGGCTCTGGGGCCAATGTCCTGACTTTC
NA	few	TRBV6-5	TRBJ1-4	CASSYGREGLGEKLFF	TGTGCCAGCAGTTACGGCAGGGAAGGTCTAGGTGAAAAACTGTTTTTT
NA	NA	TRBV5-1	TRBJ2-7	CASSPGTSTYSYEQYF	TGCGCCAGCAGCCCCGGGACTTCAACATACTCCTACGAGCAGTACTTC
TRBD2	NA	TRBV11-2	TRBJ2-5	CASSRGLAGGRVEETQYF	TGTGCCAGCAGCCGTGGACTAGCGGGAGGGAGGGTTGAAGAGACCCAGTACTTC
NA	few	TRBV18	TRBJ2-1	CASSPYGRLWNEQFF	TGTGCCAGCTCACCGTACGGGAGACTGTGGAATGAGCAGTTCTTC
TRBD1	many	TRBV29-1	TRBJ2-1	CSVVGDRAYNEQFF	TGCAGCGTTGTTGGGGACAGGGCTTACAATGAGCAGTTCTTC
TRBD2	NA	TRBV3-1	TRBJ2-1	CASSTTPGLTYNEQFF	TGTGCCAGCAGCACTACCCCGGGACTAACCTACAATGAGCAGTTCTTC
TRBD2	few	TRBV6-2/TRBV6-3	TRBJ2-3	CASSYSGASGGTPTDTQYF	TGTGCCAGCAGTTACTCGGGTGCTAGCGGGGGGACTCCCACAGATACGCAGTATTTT
NA	NA	TRBV3-1	TRBJ1-2	CASSQDRGLGGYTF	TGTGCCAGCAGCCAAGATAGGGGGTTAGGAGGCTACACCTTC
NA	many	TRBV4-1	TRBJ2-5	CASSQVGAQETQYF	TGCGCCAGCAGCCAAGTAGGAGCCCAAGAGACCCAGTACTTC
TRBD2	few	TRBV27	TRBJ2-1	CASKTHRLAGVSYNEQFF	TGTGCCAGCAAAACGCACCGGCTAGCGGGAGTTTCCTACAATGAGCAGTTCTTC
TRBD1	NA	TRBV18	TRBJ2-7	CASSPPRDRGRSYEQYF	TGTGCCAGCTCACCACCTCGGGACAGGGGTCGGTCCTACGAGCAGTACTTC
NA	few	TRBV4-1	TRBJ2-4	CASSQDVRWIQYF	TGCGCCAGCAGCCAAGATGTGAGGTGGATTCAGTACTTC
TRBD1	NA	TRBV20-1	TRBJ1-5	CSARDTARTGTNQPQHF	TGCAGTGCTAGAGATACGGCAAGGACAGGGACCAATCAGCCCCAGCATTTT
NA	NA	TRBV6-5	TRBJ1-2	CASSYSRDHYGYTF	TGTGCCAGCAGTTACTCGAGGGATCACTATGGCTACACCTTC
TRBD1	NA	TRBV14	TRBJ2-7	CASSQVRGQGLRNEQYF	TGTGCCAGCAGCCAAGTCCGCGGACAGGGGCTGAGGAACGAGCAGTACTTC
NA	NA	TRBV27	TRBJ2-7	CASSPRDRFYEQYF	TGTGCCAGCAGTCCCAGGGATAGGTTCTACGAGCAGTACTTC
NA	NA	TRBV3-1	TRBJ2-2	CASSQDRSDSNTRELFF	TGTGCCAGCAGCCAAGATAGGAGCGACTCGAACACCAGGGAGCTGTTTTTT
NA	many	TRBV4-1	TRBJ1-2	CASSQTRGADGYTF	TGCGCCAGCAGCCAAACCCGGGGGGCGGATGGCTACACCTTC
TRBD2	few	TRBV12-3/TRBV12-4	TRBJ2-7	CASSFQAGASYEQYF	TGTGCCAGCAGTTTCCAAGCGGGGGCGTCCTACGAGCAGTACTTC
NA	NA	TRBV25-1	TRBJ1-1	CASSESPMGAPNTEAFF	TGTGCCAGCAGTGAATCCCCGATGGGGGCCCCGAACACTGAAGCTTTCTTT
NA	few	TRBV13	TRBJ2-3	CASSSPRESTDTQYF	TGTGCCAGCAGCTCGCCGAGGGAGTCCACAGATACGCAGTATTTT